The entry that follows covers one T cell receptor beta chain sequence. Its antigen is as yet unknown. The source of the sample is a study of breast tumors, draining lymph nodes, adjacent tissues. Germline V gene data show CDR1 as GTSNPN and CDR2 as SVGIG (reference sequence). The CDR3 loop spans 14 amino acids. V trimming: 3 bases; J trimming: 4 bases; junction bases outside the gene matches: 5. Broader study findings: That most tumor T cells come from lymph nodes remained unproven. Compared with lymph nodes, tumors were less diverse; compared with nontumor tissue, more. Most tumor T cells seemingly derive from lymph node, then expand in tumor. Tumor and nontumor repertoires were significantly more similar in luminal-like than in basal-like breast cancer.

TCRdb processed the multiplex PCR reads anew with MiXCR; each CDR3 protein has one entry. The repertoire has about 200,000 distinct CDR3 sequences, around 34% of them found once; the top ten carry about 3.9%. Breast cancer patients provided tissue from their axillary draining lymph nodes. The TCR comes from a female donor with breast cancer. Some clones in this sample may be carry-over from other donors' samples. The material sequenced was axillary lymph node tissue. V and J are TRBV30 and TRBJ1-5; TRBD1 aligns across 8 bases. The CDR3 protein is CAWRDRVVNQPQHF. The CDR3 DNA follows: TGTGCCTGGAGGGACAGGGTGGTAAATCAGCCCCAGCATTTT.